The clone carrying this T cell receptor (beta chain) showed up just a few times. The CDR3 runs 17 residues. Trimming stripped 1 base from V and 0 bases from J, with 15 bases between. Per germline, CDR1 MGHRA and CDR2 YSYEKL. A single record per CDR3 protein comes from TCRdb applying MiXCR to the 5' RACE reads. The sample shows about 130,000 distinct CDR3 sequences, approximately 15% of them seen only once. This sample is drawn from a study of T-cell memory formation after mild COVID-19. Sequencing input: PBMCs or a T cell subset sorted from them (not recorded which). The V gene is TRBV4-1, the J gene TRBJ1-1; tentatively, D is TRBD1 (5 bases). The sequence came from an adult woman who had mild COVID-19 (a few samples of this study predate the infection). Cell type and time point are not known. Here the CDR3 reads CASSQVVAGSLNTEAFF. In nucleotides, the CDR3 is TGCGCCAGCAGCCAAGTGGTGGCAGGGTCTCTGAACACTGAAGCTTTCTTT.